What follows is one T cell receptor beta chain and its context. Authors' data handling: Amplification with reference gene primers provided the estimates of nucleated cell counts. Clones were sequenced by immunoSEQ multiplex PCR, and TCRdb holds only the in-frame ones, with some missing. From that table come the V and J calls and clone size; the DNA was used to work out D and trimming. The sample lists around 150,000 clones; around 83% were seen once. This specimen comes from a study of blood T cell repertoires in COVID-19. Turning to the study itself: The origin of the acute and convalescent COVID-19 samples was the United States, Italy and Spain. Sources were T cells, B-cell-depleted T cells, or PBMCs; the material itself was cDNA or gDNA.

V lost 8 bases and J 4 bases, leaving 9 bases between the germline ends. The CDR3 runs to 12 residues. Germline CDR1 and CDR2: MDHEN and SYDVKM. The sample was peripheral blood. This sequence was found in a young man with acute or convalescent COVID-19. The genes are TRBV28 and TRBJ1-5, with D maybe TRBD1 (5 bases). The CDR3 nucleotides read TGTGCCAGCGGCCGGGGGAATCAGCCCCAGCATTTT. It codes for CASGRGNQPQHF.